This T cell receptor (beta chain) was identified during a study of a mutant IDH1 vaccine in newly diagnosed glioma. As for the study in general: Patients received vaccination from 4-6 weeks after radiotherapy alone, or with temozolomide cycles. Of the patients given treatment, roughly 60% were male and about 40% were female, and a mean age of about 44 years was recorded. Findings and limits, study-wide: Vaccination elicited immune responses in 93.3% of patients.

A note on this clone: What it recognizes is unknown.

Libraries were prepared by immunoSEQ multiplex PCR; TCRdb keeps only in-frame clonotypes and omits some of them. The sample lists over 45,000 clones; around 84% were seen once. Time point here: week 5, during vaccination. Each dose of the vaccine consisted of 300 ug of mutant IDH1 20-mer peptide, with topical imiquimod. Astrocytomas found in donors were new, WHO grade 3 or 4, IDH1-mutant and ATRX-lost. This receptor was obtained from a woman between 50 and 59 years old with glioma. Sequenced material: PBMCs, taken from a glioma patient whose treatment included an IDH1 peptide vaccine.

CDR3 loop: CASSLINRDDEQFF. The CDR3 DNA reads as TGTGCCAGCAGCTTGATTAACAGAGACGATGAGCAGTTCTTC. The chain couples TRBV5-4 to TRBJ2-1; no definite D call. Trimming stripped 1 base from V and 8 bases from J, with 13 bases between. CDR1 is SGHNT and CDR2 is YYREEE in the germline V gene (reference sequence). This CDR3 is 14 amino acids long.